The 4 T cell receptor beta chains below all came from one sample that was sequenced in a study of vaccination effects on CD4 cells after COVID-19. CD4+ T cells specific for antigen were expanded with viral peptide pools by the ViraFEST assay before sequencing. With more than 9 days of culture completed, CD4+ T cells were isolated. These receptors lack a known antigen. The table came from immunoSEQ multiplex PCR; TCRdb's copy has only in-frame clones and leaves some out. In the table there are 60,000 to 70,000 clones, 80% to 90% of which are singletons. The sequenced sample was CD4+ T cells from PBMCs cultured with HCoV-229E spike peptides, obtained before COVID-19 vaccination. The receptors stem from a human donor who received a COVID-19 vaccine.

The chain is built from TRBV19 and TRBJ2-5, with D possibly called TRBD1 or TRBD2 (6 bases each). Germline assignment: CDR1 LNHDA and CDR2 SQIVND (reference sequence). The germline V and J ends were trimmed by 3 bases and 5 bases, with 16 bases remaining between them. The CDR3 is 15 amino acids. The CDR3 bases are TGTGCCAGTAGTATCCGTACGGGGGCTAGGGAGACCCAGTACTTC. It encodes CASSIRTGARETQYF. Full variable domain (outside the CDR3, taken from reference TRBV19 and TRBJ2-5): DGGITQSPKYLFRKEGQNVTLSCEQNLNHDAMYWYRQDPGQGLRLIYYSQIVNDFQKGDIAEGYSVSREKKESFPLTVTSAQKNPTAFYLCASSIRTGARETQYFGPGTRLLVL.

The gene calls are TRBV29-1 and TRBJ2-3, with D tentatively TRBD1 or TRBD2 (5 bases each). The CDR3 contains 15 residues. V was cut by 4 bases and J by 0 bases, with 14 bases left in between. Per germline, CDR1 SQVTM and CDR2 ANQGSEA. The CDR3, as DNA: TGCAGCGTTGTAGTTGGTTGGGGGAGCACAGATACGCAGTATTTT. Its translation is CSVVVGWGSTDTQYF.

The chain couples TRBV7-2 to TRBJ1-2; no firm D call. CDR1 and CDR2 (germline): SGHTA, FQGNSA. V lost 1 base to trimming and J lost 4 bases, with 7 bases between them. The CDR3 sequence is 13 residues long. The CDR3 nucleotides are TGTGCCAGCAGCTTAGTGGCAACCTATGGCTACACCTTC. Translated: CASSLVATYGYTF.

The chain is built from TRBV5-1 and TRBJ2-5, with D tentatively TRBD1 or TRBD2 (5 bases each). V lost 4 bases to trimming and J lost 2 bases, with 15 bases between them. The germline gives CDR1 SGHRS, CDR2 YFSETQ. The CDR3 runs 15 residues. The CDR3 DNA reads as TGCGCCAGCAGCGGCTACGGGACGGAACAAGAGACCCAGTACTTC. Its translation is CASSGYGTEQETQYF.